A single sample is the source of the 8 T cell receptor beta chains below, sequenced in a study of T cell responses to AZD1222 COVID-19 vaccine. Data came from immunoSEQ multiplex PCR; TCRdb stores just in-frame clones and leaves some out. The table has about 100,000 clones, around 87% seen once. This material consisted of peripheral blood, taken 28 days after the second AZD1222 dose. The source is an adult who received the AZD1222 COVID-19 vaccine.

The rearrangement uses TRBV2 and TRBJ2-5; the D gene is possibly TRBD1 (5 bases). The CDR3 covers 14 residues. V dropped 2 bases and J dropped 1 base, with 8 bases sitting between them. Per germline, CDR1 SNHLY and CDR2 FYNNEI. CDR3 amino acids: CASSEWTSQETQYF. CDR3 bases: TGTGCCAGCAGTGAATGGACAAGCCAAGAGACCCAGTACTTC.

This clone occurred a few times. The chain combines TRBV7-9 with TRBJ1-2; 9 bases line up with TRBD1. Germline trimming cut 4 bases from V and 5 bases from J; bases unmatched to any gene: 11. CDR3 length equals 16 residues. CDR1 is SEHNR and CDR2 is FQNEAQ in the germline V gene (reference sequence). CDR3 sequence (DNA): TGTGCCAGCAGCTCCGGGACAGGGTTCAGGGGGTATGGCTACACCTTC. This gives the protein CASSSGTGFRGYGYTF.

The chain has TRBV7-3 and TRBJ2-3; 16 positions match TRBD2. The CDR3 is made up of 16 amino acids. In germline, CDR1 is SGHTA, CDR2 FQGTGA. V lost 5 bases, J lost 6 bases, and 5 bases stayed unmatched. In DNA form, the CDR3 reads TGTGCCAGCAGCCCAAAGGGACTAGCGGGAGGGGATACGCAGTATTTT. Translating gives CASSPKGLAGGDTQYF.

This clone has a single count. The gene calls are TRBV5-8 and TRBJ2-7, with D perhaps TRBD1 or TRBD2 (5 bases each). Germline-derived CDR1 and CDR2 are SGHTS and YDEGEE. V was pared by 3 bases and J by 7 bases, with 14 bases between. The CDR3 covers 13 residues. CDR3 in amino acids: CASSWGLSGEQYF. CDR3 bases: TGTGCCAGCAGCTGGGGCCTATCGGGGGAGCAGTACTTC.

The CDR3 DNA sequence: TGTGCCAGCAGCTTTAACGGCGGGGGAGATTCACCCCTCCACTTT. Protein sequence: CASSFNGGGDSPLHF. The rearrangement joins TRBV11-3 to TRBJ1-6; possibly TRBD1 for D (5 bases). V shed 3 bases and J shed 8 bases, with 14 bases lying between them. Germline CDR1 and CDR2: SGHNT and YENEEA. The CDR3 totals 15 residues.

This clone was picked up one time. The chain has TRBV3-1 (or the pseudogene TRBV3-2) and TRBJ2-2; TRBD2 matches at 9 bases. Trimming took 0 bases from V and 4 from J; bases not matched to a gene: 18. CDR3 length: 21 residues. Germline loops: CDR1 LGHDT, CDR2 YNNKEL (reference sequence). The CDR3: CASSQDWVERTSGLRTGELFF. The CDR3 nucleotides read TGTGCCAGCAGCCAAGATTGGGTAGAGAGAACTAGCGGGCTCCGCACCGGGGAGCTGTTTTTT.

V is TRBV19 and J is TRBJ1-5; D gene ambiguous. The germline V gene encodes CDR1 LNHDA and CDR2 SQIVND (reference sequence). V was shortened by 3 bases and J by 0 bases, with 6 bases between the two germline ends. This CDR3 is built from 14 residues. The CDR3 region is CASSIRYSNQPQHF. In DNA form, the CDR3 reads TGTGCCAGTAGTATCCGATATAGCAATCAGCCCCAGCATTTT.

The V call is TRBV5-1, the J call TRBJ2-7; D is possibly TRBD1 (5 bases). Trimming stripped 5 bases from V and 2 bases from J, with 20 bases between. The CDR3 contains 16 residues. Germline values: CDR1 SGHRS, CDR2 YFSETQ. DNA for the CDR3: TGCGCCAGCAGGCCGGGCCCAGGAAGGACAACCTACGAGCAGTACTTC. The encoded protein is CASRPGPGRTTYEQYF. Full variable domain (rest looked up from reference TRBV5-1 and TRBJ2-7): KAGVTQTPRYLIKTRGQQVTLSCSPISGHRSVSWYQQTPGQGLQFLFEYFSETQRNKGNFPGRFSGRQFSNSRSEMNVSTLELGDSALYLCASRPGPGRTTYEQYFGPGTRLTVT.